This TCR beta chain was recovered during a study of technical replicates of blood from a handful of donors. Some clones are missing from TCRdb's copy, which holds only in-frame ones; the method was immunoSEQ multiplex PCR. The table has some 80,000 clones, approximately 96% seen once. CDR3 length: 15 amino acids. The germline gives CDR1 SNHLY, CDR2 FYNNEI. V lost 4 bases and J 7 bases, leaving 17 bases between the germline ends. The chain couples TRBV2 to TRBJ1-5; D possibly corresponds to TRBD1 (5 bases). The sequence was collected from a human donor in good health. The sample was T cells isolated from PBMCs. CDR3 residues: CASSGPGGTEQPQHF. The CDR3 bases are TGTGCCAGCAGTGGGCCCGGCGGGACGGAGCAGCCCCAGCATTTT.